This T cell receptor beta chain was sequenced during a study of tissue T cells after allogeneic stem cell transplantation. Overall study results and limits: Only a limited share of tissue TCRs appeared in blood or spleen.

Points on this clone: As yet, its antigen is unknown.

In germline, CDR1 is SGHRS, CDR2 YFSETQ. The ends lost 0 bases at V and 4 bases at J; junction bases unmatched: 9. The length of the CDR3 is 17 residues. Non-transplant comparator patients with other cancers had at least five gastrointestinal samples and no known gastrointestinal disease. Autopsy tissues included GI tract, liver, skin and lymphoid organs. Assay used: immunoSEQ multiplex PCR; TCRdb lists only in-frame clones, some missing. The data hold fewer than 4,500 clones, with about 76% observed a single time. The sequence derives from a woman aged 18 to 50 with breast cancer. Material: left colon tissue, obtained at autopsy. V and J are TRBV5-1 and TRBJ2-5, with 10 bases fitting TRBD2. CDR3 in DNA: TGCGCCAGCAGCTTGGGGCTAGCGGGGGACTACGGAGAGACCCAGTACTTC. This sequence encodes CASSLGLAGDYGETQYF.